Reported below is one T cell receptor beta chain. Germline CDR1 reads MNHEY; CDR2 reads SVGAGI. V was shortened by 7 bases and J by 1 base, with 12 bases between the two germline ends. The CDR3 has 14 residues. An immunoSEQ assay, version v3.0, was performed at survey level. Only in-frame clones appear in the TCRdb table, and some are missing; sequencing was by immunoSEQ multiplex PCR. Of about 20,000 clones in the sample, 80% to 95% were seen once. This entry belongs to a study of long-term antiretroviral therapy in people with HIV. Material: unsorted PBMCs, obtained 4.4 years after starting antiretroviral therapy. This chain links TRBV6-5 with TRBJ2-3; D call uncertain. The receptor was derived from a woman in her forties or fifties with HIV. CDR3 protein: CASKPEDGTDTQYF. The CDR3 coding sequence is TGTGCCAGCAAACCAGAGGATGGCACAGATACGCAGTATTTT.